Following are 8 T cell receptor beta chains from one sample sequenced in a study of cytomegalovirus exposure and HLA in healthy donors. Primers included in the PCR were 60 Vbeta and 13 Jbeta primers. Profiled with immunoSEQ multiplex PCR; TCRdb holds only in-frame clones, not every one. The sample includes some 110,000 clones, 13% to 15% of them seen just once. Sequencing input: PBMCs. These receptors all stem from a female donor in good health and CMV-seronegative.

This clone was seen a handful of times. In DNA, the CDR3 is TGTGCCAGCAGCCTGCGACTAGCGGGGAACACAGATACGCAGTATTTT. The encoded protein is CASSLRLAGNTDTQYF. The V gene is TRBV7-2, the J gene TRBJ2-3; TRBD2 matches 11 bases. Germline V lookup: CDR1 SGHTA, CDR2 FQGNSA. The CDR3 is made up of 16 amino acids. V shed 5 bases and J 2 bases; nucleotides not matched to a gene: 6.

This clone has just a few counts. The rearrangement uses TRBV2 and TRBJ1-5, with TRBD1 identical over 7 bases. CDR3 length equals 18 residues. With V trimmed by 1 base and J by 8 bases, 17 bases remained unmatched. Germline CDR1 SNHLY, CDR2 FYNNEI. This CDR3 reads CASSEDIERDSVSEPQHF. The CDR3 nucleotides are TGTGCCAGCAGTGAAGATATCGAACGGGACAGCGTGTCTGAGCCCCAGCATTTT.

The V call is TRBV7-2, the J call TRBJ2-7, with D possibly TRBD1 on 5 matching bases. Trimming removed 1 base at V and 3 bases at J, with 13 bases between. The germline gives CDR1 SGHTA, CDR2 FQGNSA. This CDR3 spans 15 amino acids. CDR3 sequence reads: CASSLGVATGYEQYF. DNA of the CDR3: TGTGCCAGCAGCTTAGGGGTTGCAACAGGCTACGAGCAGTACTTC.

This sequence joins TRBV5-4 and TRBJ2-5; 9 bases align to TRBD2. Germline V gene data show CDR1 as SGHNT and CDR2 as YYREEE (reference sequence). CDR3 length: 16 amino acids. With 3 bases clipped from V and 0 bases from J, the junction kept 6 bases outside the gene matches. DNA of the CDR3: TGTGCCAGCAGCTACAAAAGCGGGGGGCACCAAGAGACCCAGTACTTC. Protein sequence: CASSYKSGGHQETQYF.

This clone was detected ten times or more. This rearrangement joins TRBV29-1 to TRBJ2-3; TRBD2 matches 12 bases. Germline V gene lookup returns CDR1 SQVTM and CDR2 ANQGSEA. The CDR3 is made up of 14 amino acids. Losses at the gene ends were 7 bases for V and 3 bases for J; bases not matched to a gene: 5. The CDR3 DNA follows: TGCAGCGCAAGGGGGACTAGCGGGACAGATACGCAGTATTTT. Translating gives CSARGTSGTDTQYF.

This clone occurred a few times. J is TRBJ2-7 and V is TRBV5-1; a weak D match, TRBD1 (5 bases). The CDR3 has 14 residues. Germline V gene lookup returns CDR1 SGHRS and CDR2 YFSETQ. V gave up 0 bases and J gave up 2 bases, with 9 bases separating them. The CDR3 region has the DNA TGCGCCAGCAGCTTGGGTACAGGAGCCTACGAGCAGTACTTC. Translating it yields CASSLGTGAYEQYF.

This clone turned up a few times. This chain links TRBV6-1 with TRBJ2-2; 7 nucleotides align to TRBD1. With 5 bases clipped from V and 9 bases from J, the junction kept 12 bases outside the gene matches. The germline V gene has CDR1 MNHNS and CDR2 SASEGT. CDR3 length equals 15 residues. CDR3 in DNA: TGTGCCAGCAGTCCTCCCGGGACAGCGGTTCGGGAGCTGTTTTTT. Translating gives CASSPPGTAVRELFF.

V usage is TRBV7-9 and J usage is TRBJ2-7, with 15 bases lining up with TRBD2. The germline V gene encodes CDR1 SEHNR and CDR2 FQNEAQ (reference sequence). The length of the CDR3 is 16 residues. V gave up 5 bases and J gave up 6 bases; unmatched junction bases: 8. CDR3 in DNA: TGTGCCAGCAGCGTGCACGGGACTAGCGGGAGGTTCGAGCAGTACTTC. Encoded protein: CASSVHGTSGRFEQYF.